The 29 T cell receptor beta chains below come from one sample, sequenced in a study of T-cell reconstitution after alpha-beta-depleted transplantation in children. Unique molecular identifiers tagged the TCRbeta library. TCRdb used MiXCR to reprocess the PCR reads, holding one entry per CDR3 protein. The data contain approximately 650,000 distinct CDR3 sequences, around 13% of them singletons. Sample: PBMCs, taken before TCRalphabeta/CD19-depleted stem cell transplant. Source of these receptors: a girl aged 2 to 9 with congenital amegakaryocytic thrombocytopenia, due to receive a stem cell transplant.

The rearrangement joins TRBV10-3 to TRBJ2-4; D perhaps matches TRBD2 (5 bases). The CDR3 consists of 13 residues. Trimming removed 0 bases at V and 7 bases at J, with 7 bases between. Germline V lookup: CDR1 ENHRY, CDR2 SYGVKD. The CDR3 loop is CAISESRENIQYF. The CDR3 coding sequence is TGTGCCATCAGTGAGTCGAGGGAGAACATTCAGTACTTC.

This clonotype appeared many times. The rearrangement links TRBV3-1 to TRBJ2-2; D not certain. Deletions cut 6 bases from V and 3 bases from J, with 5 bases between. This CDR3 spans 12 amino acids. Germline V lookup: CDR1 LGHDT, CDR2 YNNKEL (reference sequence). DNA of the CDR3: TGTGCCAGCAGGATCGACACCGGGGAGCTGTTTTTT. This sequence encodes CASRIDTGELFF.

The chain uses TRBV12-3 or TRBV12-4 and TRBJ1-1, with D perhaps matching TRBD1 (5 bases). Trimming shortened V by 4 bases and J by 10 bases, and 22 bases separated the two germline ends. The CDR3 loop spans 15 amino acids. This chain's CDR3 is CASSSNPEPGLRAFF. The CDR3 DNA reads TGTGCCAGCAGTTCTAACCCCGAGCCAGGGCTTAGAGCTTTCTTT.

This clonotype was picked up many times. V is TRBV20-1 and J is TRBJ2-5; D perhaps matches TRBD1 (6 bases). Per the germline V gene, CDR1 is DFQATT and CDR2 is SNEGSKA (reference sequence). The CDR3 is made up of 13 amino acids. The V end was cut by 5 bases, the J end by 0 bases, with 10 bases between. CDR3 residues: CSAPGQHQETQYF. The CDR3 nucleotides read TGCAGTGCTCCGGGACAACACCAAGAGACCCAGTACTTC.

This clonotype was seen repeatedly, ten times or more. V is TRBV15 and J is TRBJ2-3, with 11 bases lining up with TRBD1. With 1 base clipped from V and 6 bases from J, the junction kept 6 bases outside the gene matches. This CDR3 has 16 residues. Germline V CDR1 and CDR2: LNHNV, YYDKDF (reference sequence). CDR3 region: CATSRVVGQGVDTQYF. CDR3 nucleotide sequence: TGTGCCACCAGCAGAGTGGTGGGACAGGGGGTTGATACGCAGTATTTT.

This clonotype was found many times. V and J are TRBV29-1 and TRBJ1-2; 7 nucleotides align to TRBD1. This CDR3 has 13 residues. V shed 4 bases, J shed 3 bases, and the junction held 5 bases outside the gene matches. Germline-derived CDR1 and CDR2 are SQVTM and ANQGSEA. The CDR3 sequence is CSVARDRDYGYTF. In nucleotides, the CDR3 is TGCAGCGTTGCCCGCGACAGGGACTATGGCTACACCTTC.

The J gene is TRBJ2-3, the V gene TRBV20-1, with 10 bases identical to TRBD2. CDR1 is DFQATT, CDR2 SNEGSKA, per germline (reference sequence). The CDR3 has 18 amino acids. After removal of 3 bases from V and 0 bases from J, the junction contained 12 bases not matched to a gene. This CDR3 reads CSARFPVLAGASTDTQYF. Written as DNA, the CDR3 is TGCAGTGCTAGGTTTCCTGTGCTAGCGGGGGCTAGCACAGATACGCAGTATTTT.

The chain joins TRBV7-9 to TRBJ1-1, with D possibly being TRBD1 (6 bases). This CDR3 region has 16 residues. CDR1 and CDR2 (germline): SEHNR, FQNEAQ (reference sequence). Trimming cost V 5 bases and J 1 base, with 17 bases left between them. This CDR3 is CASSPMGGATNTEAFF. In DNA, the CDR3 is TGTGCCAGCAGCCCAATGGGGGGGGCCACGAACACTGAAGCTTTCTTT.

The gene calls are TRBV20-1 and TRBJ2-7; 8 bases agree with TRBD2. The CDR3 sequence is 16 residues long. The germline V gene encodes CDR1 DFQATT and CDR2 SNEGSKA (reference sequence). V lost 3 bases, J lost 2 bases, and 12 bases stayed unmatched. CDR3 coding DNA: TGCAGTGCTAGGGGATTTAAGCGGGAGACTACCTACGAGCAGTACTTC. Its translation is CSARGFKRETTYEQYF.

Points on this clonotype: Just one base apart from a much larger clone, this may be a read error. This chain uses TRBV20-1 with TRBJ2-1; 14 bases are shared with TRBD2. CDR1 DFQATT and CDR2 SNEGSKA come from the germline V gene (reference sequence). This CDR3 has 17 residues. V was pared by 6 bases and J by 6 bases, with 13 bases of the junction left unmatched. The CDR3 is CSAGTSGSQLVPNEQFF. CDR3 DNA: TGCAGTGCCGGGACTAGCGGGAGCCAACTAGTCCCCAATGAGCAGTTCTTC.

This clonotype appeared many times. The V gene is TRBV7-8, the J gene TRBJ1-1; D remains ambiguous. The CDR3 has 11 residues. Germline V gene data show CDR1 as SGHVS and CDR2 as FQNEAQ. Trimming left V 7 bases short and J 3 bases short, with 6 bases between. The DNA of the CDR3 is TGTGCCAGCAAACTTCACACTGAAGCTTTCTTT. Translated: CASKLHTEAFF.

This clonotype was detected ten times or more. The chain carries TRBV20-1 and TRBJ2-2, with TRBD2 as a possible D gene (6 bases). CDR1 is DFQATT, CDR2 SNEGSKA, per germline (reference sequence). The CDR3 loop spans 15 amino acids. V lost 3 bases to trimming and J lost 5 bases, with 16 bases between them. CDR3 sequence reads: CSASVEGTGTGELFF. The CDR3 region has the DNA TGCAGTGCTAGTGTGGAGGGGACCGGGACCGGGGAGCTGTTTTTT.

This clonotype was observed many times. The chain employs TRBV29-1 and TRBJ2-5; 10 nucleotides align to TRBD1. The germline V gene has CDR1 SQVTM and CDR2 ANQGSEA. J gave up 3 bases and V 4 bases, and 2 bases lay outside the gene matches. There are 13 residues in the CDR3. The CDR3 loop reads CSVVDRGKETQYF. Written as DNA, the CDR3 is TGCAGCGTTGTGGACAGGGGGAAAGAGACCCAGTACTTC. Complete variable domain (other parts from reference TRBV29-1 and TRBJ2-5): SAVISQKPSRDICQRGTSLTIQCQVDSQVTMMFWYRQQPGQSLTLIATANQGSEATYESGFVIDKFPISRPNLTFSTLTVSNMSPEDSSIYLCSVVDRGKETQYFGPGTRLLVL.

This chain uses TRBV20-1 with TRBJ2-2, with unresolved D. Trimming left V 3 bases short and J 4 bases short, with 9 bases between. CDR3 length: 13 amino acids. Germline V lookup: CDR1 DFQATT, CDR2 SNEGSKA (reference sequence). The CDR3 nucleotides read TGCAGTGCTAGTCTACCCCTCACCGGGGAGCTGTTTTTT. It is translated as CSASLPLTGELFF.

The CDR3 is CASIPGLVYNEQFF. The CDR3 nucleotides read TGTGCCAGCATTCCGGGACTAGTCTACAATGAGCAGTTCTTC. V is TRBV2 and J is TRBJ2-1; 8 bases are a match to TRBD2. V gave up 7 bases and J gave up 3 bases; unmatched junction bases: 5. The CDR3 is 14 residues long. CDR1 SNHLY and CDR2 FYNNEI come from the germline V gene.

This clonotype was found many times. The V call is TRBV20-1, the J call TRBJ2-5; 8 bases line up with TRBD2. Germline assignment: CDR1 DFQATT and CDR2 SNEGSKA (reference sequence). This CDR3 comprises 14 residues. V was pared by 6 bases and J by 5 bases, with 11 bases of the junction left unmatched. The CDR3 sequence is CSALGRERLETQYF. The CDR3, as DNA: TGCAGTGCACTCGGGAGGGAGAGGTTGGAGACCCAGTACTTC.

Worth noting for this clonotype: This clone may be a read error of a much larger clone one base away. The chain recombines TRBV11-3 with TRBJ2-5; possibly TRBD2 for D (5 bases). In germline, CDR1 is SGHNT, CDR2 YENEEA. Trimming took 8 bases from V and 3 from J, leaving 16 bases between them. The CDR3 is 14 amino acids. CDR3 in amino acids: CASRTRSGEETQYF. The CDR3, as DNA: TGTGCCAGCCGCACTAGGTCCGGTGAAGAGACCCAGTACTTC.

This clonotype was counted only a few times. This sequence joins TRBV28 and TRBJ2-1, with D possibly TRBD2 on 6 matching bases. The V and J ends lost 3 bases and 5 bases respectively, with 11 bases between them. Germline CDR1 MDHEN, CDR2 SYDVKM. The CDR3 has 14 amino acids. Here the CDR3 DNA reads TGTGCCAGCAGTTTTGGTGGGGGGAACAATGAGCAGTTCTTC. Residues: CASSFGGGNNEQFF.

This clonotype was counted a few times. The gene calls are TRBV20-1 and TRBJ1-4, with D possibly being TRBD1 (6 bases). The CDR3 is 16 amino acids. The V end was cut by 6 bases, the J end by 1 base, with 18 bases between. Germline CDR1 is DFQATT and CDR2 is SNEGSKA (reference sequence). CDR3: CSARGGPDGTNEKLFF. The CDR3, as DNA: TGCAGTGCCAGGGGCGGCCCGGACGGAACTAATGAAAAACTGTTTTTT.

This clonotype was recorded at least ten times. This chain's CDR3 is CASSPRAGSYEQYF. The CDR3 region has the DNA TGCGCCAGCAGCCCAAGGGCAGGCTCCTACGAGCAGTACTTC. V gene TRBV5-1 combines with J gene TRBJ2-7; D ambiguous. V lost 4 bases, J lost 0 bases, and 11 bases lay in between. CDR1 and CDR2 (germline): SGHRS, YFSETQ. This CDR3 contains 14 residues.

The rearrangement joins TRBV29-1 to TRBJ2-2; no definite D call. Per germline, CDR1 SQVTM and CDR2 ANQGSEA. The V end lost 6 bases, the J end lost 1 base, and 9 bases lay between the germline ends. The CDR3 is 13 residues long. CDR3 coding DNA: TGCAGCGTCCAGGACGAGAACACCGGGGAGCTGTTTTTT. Protein product: CSVQDENTGELFF.

This clonotype was counted at least ten times. The gene calls are TRBV27 and TRBJ1-2, with TRBD1 as a possible D gene (6 bases). V was trimmed by 7 bases and J by 2 bases, leaving 17 bases between them. This CDR3 is built from 15 residues. The germline V gene encodes CDR1 MNHEY and CDR2 SMNVEV (reference sequence). The CDR3 sequence is CASIPRGGLNYGYTF. In nucleotides, the CDR3 is TGTGCCAGCATCCCAAGGGGGGGCCTCAACTATGGCTACACCTTC.

This clonotype was seen repeatedly, ten times or more. This CDR3 reads CASSLQGLFRETQYF. The CDR3 region has the DNA TGCGCCAGCAGTCTACAGGGTCTTTTCCGGGAGACCCAGTACTTC. The chain carries TRBV4-1 and TRBJ2-5; D possibly corresponds to TRBD1 (6 bases). CDR1 and CDR2 from the germline V gene are MGHRA and YSYEKL. The CDR3 consists of 15 residues. V lost 6 bases and J 5 bases, leaving 19 bases between the germline ends.

There are a few counts of this clonotype. This chain uses TRBV10-3 with TRBJ2-5; maybe TRBD1 (5 bases). Trimming stripped 3 bases from V and 5 bases from J, with 13 bases between. This CDR3 is 14 amino acids long. From germline, CDR1 is ENHRY and CDR2 SYGVKD. The CDR3 sequence: CAISDRTGRETQYF. CDR3 DNA: TGTGCCATCAGTGATAGAACAGGCCGTGAGACCCAGTACTTC.

The genes are TRBV7-2 and TRBJ2-3; 12 bases agree with TRBD2. With V trimmed by 5 bases and J by 1 base, 1 base remained unmatched. The germline gives CDR1 SGHTA, CDR2 FQGNSA. The CDR3 consists of 15 residues. CDR3 amino acids: CASSGTSGRTDTQYF. Written as DNA, the CDR3 is TGTGCCAGCAGCGGGACTAGCGGGCGCACAGATACGCAGTATTTT.

The gene calls are TRBV4-2 and TRBJ2-1, with 9 bases fitting TRBD2. Trimming cost V 1 base and J 2 bases; bases outside gene matches: 6. The germline V gene has CDR1 LGHNA and CDR2 YNFKEQ. There are 17 residues in the CDR3. DNA for the CDR3: TGTGCCAGCAGCCAAGCAAGCGCGGGAGGGCCCTACAATGAGCAGTTCTTC. It codes for CASSQASAGGPYNEQFF.

Only a few counts were recorded for this clonotype. This chain uses TRBV7-2 with TRBJ2-1, with 12 bases aligning to TRBD2. Unmatched junction bases numbered 9, after V lost 5 bases and J lost 7 bases. The CDR3 is 16 amino acids. Germline assignment: CDR1 SGHTA and CDR2 FQGNSA. CDR3 nucleotide sequence: TGTGCCAGCAGCCCAGAACTAGCGGGAGGCTGGAATGAGCAGTTCTTC. The encoded protein is CASSPELAGGWNEQFF.

This chain connects TRBV5-6 to TRBJ1-1; D is possibly TRBD1 (5 bases). Trimming took 3 bases from V and 1 from J, leaving 10 bases between them. The CDR3 extends over 14 amino acids. Germline CDR1 SGHDT, CDR2 YYEEEE. The CDR3 spells CASSYWTQNTEAFF. CDR3 coding DNA: TGTGCCAGCAGCTATTGGACACAGAACACTGAAGCTTTCTTT.

V usage is TRBV7-7 and J usage is TRBJ2-2; 7 positions match TRBD1. CDR1 is SSHAT, CDR2 FNYEAQ, per germline (reference sequence). The J segment lost 1 base and the V segment lost 4 bases, leaving 0 bases of the junction unmatched. This CDR3 is built from 14 residues. CDR3 sequence reads: CASSWDRNTGELFF. The CDR3 DNA reads TGTGCCAGCAGCTGGGACAGGAACACCGGGGAGCTGTTTTTT.